A single sample is the source of the 7 T cell receptor beta chains below, sequenced in a study of STAT3 mutations in large granular lymphocyte leukemia. Study-wide results and caveats: Every T-LGLL patient had at least one immunodominant TCRbeta clonotype.

Their recognized antigens are unknown. Data came from immunoSEQ multiplex PCR; TCRdb stores just in-frame clones and leaves some out. There are over 25,000 clones in the sample; approximately 86% occur only once, and roughly 13% lies in the top ten. Sequencing used peripheral blood mononuclear cells. These receptors came from a man in his 60s with T-cell large granular lymphocyte leukemia. Some clones in this sample may be carry-over from other donors' samples.

The chain couples TRBV20-1 to TRBJ2-2; D uncertain. The V gene lost 4 bases and the J gene lost 6 bases, with 6 bases spanning the gap. The germline CDR1 and CDR2 sequences are DFQATT and SNEGSKA (reference sequence). The CDR3 is 11 amino acids. The CDR3: CSAKSAGELFF. CDR3 DNA sequence: TGCAGTGCTAAGTCGGCCGGGGAGCTGTTTTTT.

The V and J genes are TRBV2 and TRBJ2-7; 8 bases align to TRBD2. The germline gives CDR1 SNHLY, CDR2 FYNNEI. The CDR3 is 18 residues long. The V and J ends lost 4 bases and 6 bases, in that order; junction bases with no gene match: 20. CDR3 sequence reads: CASSVLWDPLSREGEQYF. The CDR3 nucleotides read TGTGCCAGCAGTGTCCTATGGGACCCCTTGTCCCGGGAGGGCGAGCAGTACTTC. The full variable domain, rest sourced from reference TRBV2 and TRBJ2-7, is EPEVTQTPSHQVTQMGQEVILRCVPISNHLYFYWYRQILGQKVEFLVSFYNNEISEKSEIFDDQFSVERPDGSNFTLKIRSTKLEDSAMYFCASSVLWDPLSREGEQYFGPGTRLTVT.

The chain recombines TRBV5-1 with TRBJ1-5, with 10 bases lining up with TRBD1. The CDR3 has 15 residues. Germline V gene lookup returns CDR1 SGHRS and CDR2 YFSETQ. V gave up 4 bases and J gave up 2 bases; unmatched junction bases: 3. The CDR3 nucleotides read TGCGCCAGCAGCGTCGGACAGGGGGGCAATCAGCCCCAGCATTTT. It specifies CASSVGQGGNQPQHF.

The rearrangement links TRBV28 to TRBJ2-7; D is possibly TRBD1 (6 bases). The CDR3 extends over 14 amino acids. V was trimmed by 5 bases and J by 1 base, leaving 12 bases between them. Germline CDR1 is MDHEN and CDR2 is SYDVKM. CDR3 protein: CASSLQGGSYEQYF. In DNA form, the CDR3 reads TGTGCCAGCAGTCTACAGGGCGGGTCCTACGAGCAGTACTTC.

V gene TRBV14 combines with J gene TRBJ2-7; 7 nucleotides match TRBD2. The length of the CDR3 is 16 residues. J was trimmed by 4 bases and V by 3 bases; bases with no gene match: 12. The germline V gene has CDR1 SGHDN and CDR2 FVKESK. CDR3 nucleotide sequence: TGTGCCAGCAGCCATGTTCCGGGACTACCTACTTACGAGCAGTACTTC. This gives the protein CASSHVPGLPTYEQYF.

Remarks on this clone: At one of its ends the junction is not consistent with the germline gene, which may arise from a read error. The J gene is TRBJ2-7, the V gene TRBV28, with D tentatively TRBD2 (7 bases). The CDR3 covers 15 residues. Germline CDR1 and CDR2: MDHEN and SYDVKM. CDR3 nucleotide sequence: TGTGCCAGCACTTTAGGGGGGGGCACCTCCTACGAGCAGTACTTC. Translation: CASTLGGGTSYEQYF.

The sample holds a few counts of this clone. The chain couples TRBV18 to TRBJ2-7; a possible D gene is TRBD2 (6 bases). Trimming left V 3 bases short and J 3 bases short, with 15 bases between. CDR3 size: 15 residues. Germline assignment: CDR1 KGHSH and CDR2 LQKENI. For the CDR3, the DNA is TGTGCCAGCTCACCCTGGGGGGAGGAAGGCTACGAGCAGTACTTC. This codes for CASSPWGEEGYEQYF.